This paragraph covers one T cell receptor (beta chain) sequence. Its antigen is unidentified. These data come from a study of cytomegalovirus exposure and HLA in healthy donors. The overall study: Among the 400 or so donors who were genotyped, roughly 85% fell in the genetic ancestry cluster that is associated with self-reported Caucasian donors.

Germline V gene data show CDR1 as SEHNR and CDR2 as FQNEAQ (reference sequence). V lost 10 bases and J lost 1, with 22 bases in between. CDR3 length: 16 amino acids. PCR involved 60 Vbeta and 13 Jbeta primers. Sequencing used immunoSEQ multiplex PCR; TCRdb keeps in-frame clones, though not all of them. The table has about 210,000 clones, approximately 86% seen once. Study results and limitations: A later analysis found most CMV-associated TCR beta chains apparently HLA-restricted. Rare TCR sequences dominated, though some public TCRs recurred in many donors.

The source of this sequence is a woman aged 25 to 39 in good health and CMV-seronegative. The chain couples TRBV7-9 to TRBJ1-1, with D unclear. Sequences were obtained from PBMCs. CDR3 DNA: TGTGCCATTCCCCTAGGGCGGGGAAAAGGGAACACTGAAGCTTTCTTT. It yields the protein CAIPLGRGKGNTEAFF.